This T cell receptor (beta chain) was observed in a study of T-cell memory formation after mild COVID-19. Findings of the study overall: Second-wave clones with a day 37 peak had unconfirmed SARS-CoV-2 specificity. Clones contracting day 15 to 85 were balanced CD4/CD8; later expanders leaned CD4+.

This clonotype showed up just a few times. Its target is not known. The 5'RACE method, run with constant-segment primers, produced TCR alpha and TCR beta cDNA libraries (carrying sample barcodes and UMIs). Using its own MiXCR run on the 5' RACE reads, TCRdb lists one record per CDR3 protein. The data show 280,000 or so distinct CDR3 sequences, with around 8% seen just once and around a fifth held by the top ten. This CDR3 spans 18 amino acids. J was trimmed by 2 bases and V by 4 bases; bases with no gene match: 9. Germline CDR1 is SGHTA and CDR2 is FQGNSA. This chain connects TRBV7-2 to TRBJ2-3, with 13 bases identical to TRBD2. Sequencing was carried out using PBMCs or a T cell subset sorted from them (not recorded which). The clonotype was recovered from a man aged 18 to 29 who had mild COVID-19 (a few samples of this study predate the infection). Cell type and time point are not known. CDR3 nucleotides: TGTGCCAGCAGCTCAACCGGGACTAGCGGGGCAACCACAGATACGCAGTATTTT. This gives the protein CASSSTGTSGATTDTQYF.